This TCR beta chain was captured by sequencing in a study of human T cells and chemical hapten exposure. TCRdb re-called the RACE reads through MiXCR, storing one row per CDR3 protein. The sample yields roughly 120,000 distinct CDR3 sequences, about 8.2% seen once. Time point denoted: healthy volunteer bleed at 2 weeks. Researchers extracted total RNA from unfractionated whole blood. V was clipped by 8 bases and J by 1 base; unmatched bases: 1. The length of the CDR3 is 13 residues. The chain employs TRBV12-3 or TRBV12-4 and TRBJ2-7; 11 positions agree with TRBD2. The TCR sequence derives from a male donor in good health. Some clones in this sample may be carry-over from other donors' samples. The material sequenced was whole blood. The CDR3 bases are TGTGCCAGCCGGACTAGCGGGTCCTACGAGCAGTACTTC. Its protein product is CASRTSGSYEQYF.